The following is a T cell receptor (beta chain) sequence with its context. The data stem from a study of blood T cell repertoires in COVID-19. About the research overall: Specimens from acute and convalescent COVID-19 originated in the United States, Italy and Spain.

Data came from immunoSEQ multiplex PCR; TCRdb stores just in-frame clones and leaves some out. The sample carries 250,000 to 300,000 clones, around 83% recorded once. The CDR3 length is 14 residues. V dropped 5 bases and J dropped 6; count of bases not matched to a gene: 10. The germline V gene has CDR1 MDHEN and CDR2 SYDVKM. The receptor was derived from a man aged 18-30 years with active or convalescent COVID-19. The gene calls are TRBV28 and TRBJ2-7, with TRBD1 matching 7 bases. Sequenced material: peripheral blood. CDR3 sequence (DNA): TGTGCCAGCAGTCAGCCCCATGCAGGGGGCGAGCAGTACTTC. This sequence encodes CASSQPHAGGEQYF.